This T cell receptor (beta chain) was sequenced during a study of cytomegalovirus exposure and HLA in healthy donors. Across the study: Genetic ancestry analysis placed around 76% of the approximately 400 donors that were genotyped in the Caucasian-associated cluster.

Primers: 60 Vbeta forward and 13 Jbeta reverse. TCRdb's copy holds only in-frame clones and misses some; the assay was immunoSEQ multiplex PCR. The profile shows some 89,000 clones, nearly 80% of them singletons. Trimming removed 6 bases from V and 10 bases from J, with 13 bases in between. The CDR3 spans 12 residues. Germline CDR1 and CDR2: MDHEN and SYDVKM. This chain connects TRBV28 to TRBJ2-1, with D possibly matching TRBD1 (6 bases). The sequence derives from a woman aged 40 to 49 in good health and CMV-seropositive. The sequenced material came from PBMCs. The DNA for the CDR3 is TGTGCCAGCAGATGGACAGAAGGCGAGCAGTTCTTC. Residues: CASRWTEGEQFF.